The 7 T cell receptor beta chains below were found in one sample sequenced in a study of cytomegalovirus exposure and HLA in healthy donors. Vbeta (60) and Jbeta (13) primers were used in the PCR. The repertoire was sequenced with immunoSEQ multiplex PCR; TCRdb's copy has only in-frame clones and lacks some. The sample gives about 86,000 clones, approximately 70% of which show up once; about 7.7% is in the top ten. Sequenced material: PBMCs. These receptors came from a man aged 60 to 69 in good health and CMV-seronegative.

The chain has TRBV11-2 and TRBJ2-7; 7 bases line up with TRBD1. The junction had 7 bases not matched to a gene; V was cut back by 0 bases and J by 2 bases. CDR1 is SGHAT, CDR2 FQNNGV, per germline. This CDR3 comprises 16 residues. CDR3 protein: CASSLDYPTGTYEQYF. CDR3 DNA: TGTGCCAGCAGCTTAGATTACCCGACAGGGACCTACGAGCAGTACTTC.

The rearrangement joins TRBV4-2 to TRBJ2-3; 10 bases map to TRBD2. The CDR3 sequence is 18 residues long. V shed 2 bases, J shed 4 bases, and the junction held 12 bases outside the gene matches. The germline gives CDR1 LGHNA, CDR2 YNFKEQ. The DNA of the CDR3 is TGTGCCAGCAGCCAAACCAGGGACCCAGCGGGAGGGCCAGATACGCAGTATTTT. Translation gives CASSQTRDPAGGPDTQYF.

The chain joins TRBV4-1 to TRBJ1-1; weak D call: TRBD1 (5 bases). Trimming took off 1 base at V and 1 base at J, with 10 bases between the two ends. There are 15 residues in the CDR3. Germline V gene sequence: CDR1 MGHRA, CDR2 YSYEKL. The CDR3 protein is CASSQVQVGNTEAFF. In DNA, the CDR3 is TGCGCCAGCAGCCAAGTACAGGTCGGGAACACTGAAGCTTTCTTT.

The rearrangement links TRBV18 to TRBJ2-3; D call uncertain. This CDR3 is 15 amino acids long. Trimming stripped 3 bases from V and 0 bases from J, with 10 bases between. Germline V lookup: CDR1 KGHSH, CDR2 LQKENI. The CDR3 sequence: CASSPKDGSTDTQYF. The CDR3 DNA is TGTGCCAGCTCACCGAAAGACGGGAGCACAGATACGCAGTATTTT. The full variable domain, rest sourced from reference TRBV18 and TRBJ2-3, is NAGVMQNPRHLVRRRGQEARLRCSPMKGHSHVYWYRQLPEEGLKFMVYLQKENIIDESGMPKERFSAEFPKEGPSILRIQQVVRGDSAAYFCASSPKDGSTDTQYFGPGTRLTVL.

This chain connects TRBV10-2 to TRBJ2-1; 9 bases align to TRBD2. CDR1 and CDR2 (germline): WSHSY, SAAADI. V gave up 8 bases and J gave up 4 bases; unmatched junction bases: 9. The CDR3 has 15 residues. CDR3 amino acids: CASLLGGGAYNEQFF. The CDR3 DNA is TGCGCCAGCCTCTTAGGCGGGGGGGCGTACAATGAGCAGTTCTTC.

The CDR3 coding sequence is TGTGCCAGCAGCCCCCGTTCAGGTTCCTACAATGAGCAGTTCTTC. It encodes CASSPRSGSYNEQFF. This rearrangement joins TRBV6-5 to TRBJ2-1; D is undetermined. Germline V gives CDR1 MNHEY, CDR2 SVGAGI. V lost 6 bases to trimming and J lost 1 base, with 13 bases between them. CDR3 length: 15 residues.

V usage is TRBV19 and J usage is TRBJ2-3; 9 bases agree with TRBD2. Germline V gene sequence: CDR1 LNHDA, CDR2 SQIVND (reference sequence). CDR3 length: 14 amino acids. J gave up 4 bases and V 8 bases, and 7 bases lay outside the gene matches. In DNA form, the CDR3 reads TGTGCCAGTGACGGGAGCGGGGGGCCAGATACGCAGTATTTT. Amino acids: CASDGSGGPDTQYF.